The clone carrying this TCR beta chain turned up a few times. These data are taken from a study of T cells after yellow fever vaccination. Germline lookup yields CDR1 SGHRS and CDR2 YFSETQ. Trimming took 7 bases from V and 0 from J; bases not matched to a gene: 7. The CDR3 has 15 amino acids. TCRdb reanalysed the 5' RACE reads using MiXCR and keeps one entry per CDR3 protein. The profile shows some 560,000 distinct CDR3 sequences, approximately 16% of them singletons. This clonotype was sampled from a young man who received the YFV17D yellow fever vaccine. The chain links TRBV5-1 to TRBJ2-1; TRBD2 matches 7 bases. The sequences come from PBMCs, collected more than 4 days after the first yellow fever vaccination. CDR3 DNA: TGCGCCAGCGGCGGGGGAAACGGCTCCTACAATGAGCAGTTCTTC. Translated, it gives CASGGGNGSYNEQFF.